Here is one T cell receptor (beta chain) with its context. This record comes from a study of cytomegalovirus exposure and HLA in healthy donors. Whole-study context: Early release data held some 80 million unique TCRs from HLA-typed donors.

V lost 1 base, J lost 0 bases, and 12 bases lay in between. Germline CDR1 MNHNS, CDR2 SASEGT. This CDR3 is built from 16 residues. PCR involved 60 Vbeta and 13 Jbeta primers. TCRdb's copy holds only in-frame clones and misses some; the assay was immunoSEQ multiplex PCR. Of about 120,000 clones in the sample, around 80% were seen once. This chain connects TRBV6-1 to TRBJ1-1, with D possibly being TRBD1 (5 bases). The origin of this receptor is a man aged 25 to 40 in good health and CMV-seropositive. Sequenced input: PBMCs. The CDR3 sequence: CASSEVVGGLNTEAFF. CDR3 nucleotide sequence: TGTGCCAGCAGTGAAGTTGTTGGGGGGTTGAACACTGAAGCTTTCTTT.